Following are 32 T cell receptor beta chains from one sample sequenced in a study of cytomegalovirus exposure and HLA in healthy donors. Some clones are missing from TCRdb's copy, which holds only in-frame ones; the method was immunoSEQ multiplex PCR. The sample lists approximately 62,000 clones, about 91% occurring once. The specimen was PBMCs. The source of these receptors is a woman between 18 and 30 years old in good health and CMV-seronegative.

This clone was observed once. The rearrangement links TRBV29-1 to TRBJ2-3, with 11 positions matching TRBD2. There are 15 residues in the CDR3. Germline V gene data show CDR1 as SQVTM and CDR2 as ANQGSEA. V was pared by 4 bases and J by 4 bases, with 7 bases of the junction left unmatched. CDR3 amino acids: CSVGLAGGNADTQYF. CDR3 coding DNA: TGCAGCGTTGGCCTAGCGGGGGGCAATGCAGATACGCAGTATTTT.

CDR3 protein: CASSLSSGGGSSYNEQFF. The CDR3 coding sequence is TGCGCCAGCAGCTTGTCCAGCGGGGGGGGAAGCTCCTACAATGAGCAGTTCTTC. The chain employs TRBV5-1 and TRBJ2-1, with TRBD2 matching 10 bases. The germline V gene encodes CDR1 SGHRS and CDR2 YFSETQ. J was trimmed by 0 bases and V by 1 base; bases with no gene match: 7. CDR3 length: 18 residues.

The CDR3 here is CASSYSNKGAVAFF. The CDR3 coding sequence is TGTGCCAGCAGTTACTCGAATAAGGGGGCAGTGGCTTTCTTT. The chain combines TRBV6-5 with TRBJ1-1; 7 bases agree with TRBD1. The CDR3 consists of 14 residues. Germline lookup yields CDR1 MNHEY and CDR2 SVGAGI. J lost 11 bases, V lost 0 bases, and 9 bases had no gene match.

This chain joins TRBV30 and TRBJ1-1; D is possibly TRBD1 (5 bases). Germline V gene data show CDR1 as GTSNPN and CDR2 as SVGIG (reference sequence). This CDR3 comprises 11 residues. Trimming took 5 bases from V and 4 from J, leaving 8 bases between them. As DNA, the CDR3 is TGTGCCTGGGTGGGGGGCACTGAAGCTTTCTTT. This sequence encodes CAWVGGTEAFF.

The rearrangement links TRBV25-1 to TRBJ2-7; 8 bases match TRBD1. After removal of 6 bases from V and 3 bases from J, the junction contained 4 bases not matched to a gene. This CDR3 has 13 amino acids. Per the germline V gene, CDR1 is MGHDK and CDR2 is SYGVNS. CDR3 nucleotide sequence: TGTGCCAGCAGCTCAGGGGGCAGCTACGAGCAGTACTTC. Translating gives CASSSGGSYEQYF.

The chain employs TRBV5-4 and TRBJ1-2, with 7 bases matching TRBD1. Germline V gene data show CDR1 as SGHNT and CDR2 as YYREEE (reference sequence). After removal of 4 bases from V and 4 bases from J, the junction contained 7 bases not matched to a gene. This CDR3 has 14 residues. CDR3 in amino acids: CASSPGQTLYGYTF. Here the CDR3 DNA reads TGTGCCAGCAGCCCGGGACAGACTCTCTATGGCTACACCTTC.

The CDR3 nucleotides are TGTGCCAGCAGCGTAGGGGGCAGGGAATACTATGGCTACACCTTC. Translated, it gives CASSVGGREYYGYTF. The chain couples TRBV9 to TRBJ1-2; TRBD1 might be the D (5 bases). Trimming left V 0 bases short and J 3 bases short, with 12 bases between. The CDR3 extends over 15 amino acids. In germline, CDR1 is SGDLS, CDR2 YYNGEE.

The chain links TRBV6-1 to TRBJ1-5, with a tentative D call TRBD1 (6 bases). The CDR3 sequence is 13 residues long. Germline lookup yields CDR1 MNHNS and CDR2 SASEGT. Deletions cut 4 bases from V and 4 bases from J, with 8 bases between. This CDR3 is CASSAQGNQPQHF. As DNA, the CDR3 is TGTGCCAGCAGTGCACAGGGTAATCAGCCCCAGCATTTT.

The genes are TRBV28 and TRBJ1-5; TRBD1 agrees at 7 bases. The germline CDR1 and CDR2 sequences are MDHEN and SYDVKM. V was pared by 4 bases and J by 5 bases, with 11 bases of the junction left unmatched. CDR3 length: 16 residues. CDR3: CASSSPTRDSYQPQHF. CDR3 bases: TGTGCCAGCAGTTCCCCCACCCGGGACAGTTATCAGCCCCAGCATTTT. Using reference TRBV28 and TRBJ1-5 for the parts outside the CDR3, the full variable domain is DVKVTQSSRYLVKRTGEKVFLECVQDMDHENMFWYRQDPGLGLRLIYFSYDVKMKEKGDIPEGYSVSREKKERFSLILESASTNQTSMYLCASSSPTRDSYQPQHFGDGTRLSIL.

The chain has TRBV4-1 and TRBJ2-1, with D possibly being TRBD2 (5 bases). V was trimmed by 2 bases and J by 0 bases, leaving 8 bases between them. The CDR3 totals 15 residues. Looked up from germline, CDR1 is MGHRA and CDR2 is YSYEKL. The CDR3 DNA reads TGCGCCAGCAGCCAAACGGGGAGCTCCTACAATGAGCAGTTCTTC. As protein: CASSQTGSSYNEQFF.

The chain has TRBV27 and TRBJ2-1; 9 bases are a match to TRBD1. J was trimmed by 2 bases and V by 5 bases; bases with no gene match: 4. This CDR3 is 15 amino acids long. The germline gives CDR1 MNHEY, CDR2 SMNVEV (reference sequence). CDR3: CASSRGTGTYNEQFF. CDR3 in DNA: TGTGCCAGCAGTAGAGGGACAGGGACCTACAATGAGCAGTTCTTC.

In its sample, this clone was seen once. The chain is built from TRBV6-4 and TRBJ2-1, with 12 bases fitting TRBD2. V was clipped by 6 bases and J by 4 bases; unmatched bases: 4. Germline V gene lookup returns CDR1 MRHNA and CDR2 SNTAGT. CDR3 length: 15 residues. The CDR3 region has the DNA TGTGCCAGCAGCCAACTAGCGGGGGGATACAATGAGCAGTTCTTC. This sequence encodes CASSQLAGGYNEQFF.

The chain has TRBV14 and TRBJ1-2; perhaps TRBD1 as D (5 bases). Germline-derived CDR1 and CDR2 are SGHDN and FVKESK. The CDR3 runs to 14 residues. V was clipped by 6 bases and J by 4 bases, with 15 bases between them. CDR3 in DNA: TGTGCCAGCAGTCGCAGGCAGGGTCCCTATGGCTACACCTTC. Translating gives CASSRRQGPYGYTF.

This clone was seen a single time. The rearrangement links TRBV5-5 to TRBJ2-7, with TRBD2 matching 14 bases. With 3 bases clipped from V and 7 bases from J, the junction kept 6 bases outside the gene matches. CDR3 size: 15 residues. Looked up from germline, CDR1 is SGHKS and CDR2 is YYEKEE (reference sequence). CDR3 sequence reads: CASSSGLAGVWEQYF. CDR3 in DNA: TGTGCCAGCAGCTCGGGACTAGCGGGAGTGTGGGAGCAGTACTTC.

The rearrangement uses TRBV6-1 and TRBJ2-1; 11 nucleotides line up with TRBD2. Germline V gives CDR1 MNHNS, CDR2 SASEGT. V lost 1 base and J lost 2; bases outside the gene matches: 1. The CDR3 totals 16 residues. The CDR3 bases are TGTGCCAGCAGTGAAGAACTAGCGGGGGCCTACAATGAGCAGTTCTTC. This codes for CASSEELAGAYNEQFF.

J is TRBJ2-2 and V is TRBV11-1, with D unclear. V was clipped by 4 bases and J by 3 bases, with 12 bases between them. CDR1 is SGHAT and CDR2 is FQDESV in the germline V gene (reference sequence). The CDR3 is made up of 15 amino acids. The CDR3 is CASSYGFGHTGELFF. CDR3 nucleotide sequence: TGTGCCAGCAGCTACGGTTTCGGTCACACCGGGGAGCTGTTTTTT.

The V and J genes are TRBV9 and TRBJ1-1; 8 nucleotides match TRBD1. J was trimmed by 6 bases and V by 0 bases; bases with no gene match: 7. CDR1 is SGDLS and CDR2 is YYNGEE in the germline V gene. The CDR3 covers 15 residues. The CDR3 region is CASSVEPGGISEAFF. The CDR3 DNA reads TGTGCCAGCAGCGTAGAACCAGGGGGCATTTCTGAAGCTTTCTTT.

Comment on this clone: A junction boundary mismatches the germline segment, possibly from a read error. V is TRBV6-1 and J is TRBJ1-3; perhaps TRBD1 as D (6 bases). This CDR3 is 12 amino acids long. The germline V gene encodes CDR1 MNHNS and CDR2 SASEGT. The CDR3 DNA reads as TGTGCCAGCAGCTCAACTCGGACAGCTCATTTTTTT. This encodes CASSSTRTAHFF.

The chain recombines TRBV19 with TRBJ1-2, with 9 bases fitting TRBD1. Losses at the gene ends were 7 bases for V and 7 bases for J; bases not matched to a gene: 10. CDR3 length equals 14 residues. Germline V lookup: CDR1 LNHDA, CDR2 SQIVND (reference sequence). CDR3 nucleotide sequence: TGTGCCAGTACGAGCGGACAGGGGACAGGTGGCTACACCTTC. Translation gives CASTSGQGTGGYTF. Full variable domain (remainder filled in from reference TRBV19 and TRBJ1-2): DGGITQSPKYLFRKEGQNVTLSCEQNLNHDAMYWYRQDPGQGLRLIYYSQIVNDFQKGDIAEGYSVSREKKESFPLTVTSAQKNPTAFYLCASTSGQGTGGYTFGSGTRLTVV.

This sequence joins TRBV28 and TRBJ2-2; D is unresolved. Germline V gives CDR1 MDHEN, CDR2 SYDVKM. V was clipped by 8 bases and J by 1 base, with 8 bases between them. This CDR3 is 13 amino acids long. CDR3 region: CASSPRNTGELFF. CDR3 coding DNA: TGTGCCAGCTCCCCGCGGAACACCGGGGAGCTGTTTTTT.

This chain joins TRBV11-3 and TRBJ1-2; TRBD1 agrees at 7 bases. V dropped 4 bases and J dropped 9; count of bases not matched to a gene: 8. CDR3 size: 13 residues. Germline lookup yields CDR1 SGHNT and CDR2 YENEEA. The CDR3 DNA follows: TGTGCCAGCAGCTCCAACGACAGGGACAGCTACACCTTC. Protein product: CASSSNDRDSYTF. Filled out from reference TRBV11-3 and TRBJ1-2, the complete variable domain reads EAGVVQSPRYKIIEKKQPVAFWCNPISGHNTLYWYLQNLGQGPELLIRYENEEAVDDSQLPKDRFSAERLKGVDSTLKIQPAELGDSAVYLCASSSNDRDSYTFGSGTRLTVV.

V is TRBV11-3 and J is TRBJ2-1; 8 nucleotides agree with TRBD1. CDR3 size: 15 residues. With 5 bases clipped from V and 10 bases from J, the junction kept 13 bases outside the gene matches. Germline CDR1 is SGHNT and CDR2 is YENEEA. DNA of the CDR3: TGTGCCAGCAGCCCCGGACAGGGCCATTTGGAAGAGCAGTTCTTC. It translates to CASSPGQGHLEEQFF.

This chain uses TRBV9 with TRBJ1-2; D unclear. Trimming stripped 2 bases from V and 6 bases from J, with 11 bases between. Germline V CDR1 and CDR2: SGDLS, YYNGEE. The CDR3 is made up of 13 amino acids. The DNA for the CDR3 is TGTGCCAGCAGCGTTAGCGGTCTAAATGGCTACACCTTC. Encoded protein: CASSVSGLNGYTF.

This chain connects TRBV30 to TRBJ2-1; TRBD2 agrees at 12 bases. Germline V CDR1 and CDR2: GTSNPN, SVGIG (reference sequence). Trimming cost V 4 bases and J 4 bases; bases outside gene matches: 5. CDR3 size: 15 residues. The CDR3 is CAWTGLAGTYNEQFF. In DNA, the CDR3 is TGTGCCTGGACTGGACTAGCGGGGACGTACAATGAGCAGTTCTTC.

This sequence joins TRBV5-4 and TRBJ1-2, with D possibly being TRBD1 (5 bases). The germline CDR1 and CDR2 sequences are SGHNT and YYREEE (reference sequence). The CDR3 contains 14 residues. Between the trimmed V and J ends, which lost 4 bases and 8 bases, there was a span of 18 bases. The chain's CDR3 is CASSVRGGARGYTF. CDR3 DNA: TGTGCCAGCAGCGTGCGTGGAGGGGCAAGGGGCTACACCTTC.

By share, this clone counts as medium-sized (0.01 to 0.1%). The CDR3 is CASSARTGVSTEAFF. The CDR3 DNA sequence: TGTGCCAGCAGCGCCCGAACCGGGGTGTCCACTGAAGCTTTCTTT. The chain has TRBV9 and TRBJ1-1; D remains unclear. The germline CDR1 and CDR2 sequences are SGDLS and YYNGEE. The CDR3 has 15 amino acids. The V end was cut by 3 bases, the J end by 4 bases, with 16 bases between.

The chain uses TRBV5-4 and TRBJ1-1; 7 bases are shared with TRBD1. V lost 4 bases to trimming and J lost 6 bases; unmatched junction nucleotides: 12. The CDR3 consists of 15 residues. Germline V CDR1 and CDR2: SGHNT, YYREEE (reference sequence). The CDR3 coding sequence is TGTGCCAGCAGCGTCCAGCGTCAGGGGGATCCTGAAGCTTTCTTT. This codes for CASSVQRQGDPEAFF. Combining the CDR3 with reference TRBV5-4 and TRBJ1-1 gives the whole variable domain ETGVTQSPTHLIKTRGQQVTLRCSSQSGHNTVSWYQQALGQGPQFIFQYYREEENGRGNFPPRFSGLQFPNYSSELNVNALELDDSALYLCASSVQRQGDPEAFFGQGTRLTVV.

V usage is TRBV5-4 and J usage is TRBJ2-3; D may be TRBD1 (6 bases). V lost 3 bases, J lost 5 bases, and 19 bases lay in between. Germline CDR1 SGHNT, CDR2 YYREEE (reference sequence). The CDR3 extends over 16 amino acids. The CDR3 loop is CASSSGQNRGVDTQYF. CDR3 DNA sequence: TGTGCCAGCAGCTCCGGACAGAACCGAGGGGTAGATACGCAGTATTTT.

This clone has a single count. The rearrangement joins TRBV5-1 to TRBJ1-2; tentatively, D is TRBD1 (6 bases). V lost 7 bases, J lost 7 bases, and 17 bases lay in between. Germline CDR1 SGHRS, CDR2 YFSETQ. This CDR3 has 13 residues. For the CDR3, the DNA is TGCGCCAGCGCCCCAGGGGAGACCCGTGGCTACACCTTC. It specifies CASAPGETRGYTF. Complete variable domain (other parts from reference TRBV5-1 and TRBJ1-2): KAGVTQTPRYLIKTRGQQVTLSCSPISGHRSVSWYQQTPGQGLQFLFEYFSETQRNKGNFPGRFSGRQFSNSRSEMNVSTLELGDSALYLCASAPGETRGYTFGSGTRLTVV.

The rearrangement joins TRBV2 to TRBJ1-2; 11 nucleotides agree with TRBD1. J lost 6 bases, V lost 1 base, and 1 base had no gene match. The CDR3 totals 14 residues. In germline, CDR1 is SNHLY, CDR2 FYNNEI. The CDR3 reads CASSEGDRGNGYTF. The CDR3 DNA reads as TGTGCCAGCAGTGAAGGGGACAGGGGGAATGGCTACACCTTC.

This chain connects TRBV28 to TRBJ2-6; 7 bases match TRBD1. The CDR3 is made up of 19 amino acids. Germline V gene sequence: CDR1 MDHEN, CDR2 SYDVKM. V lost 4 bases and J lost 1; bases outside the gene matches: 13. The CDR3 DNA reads TGTGCCAGCAGTTCGACAGGGAAGTTTTTGGCGTCTGGGGCCAACGTCCTGACTTTC. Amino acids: CASSSTGKFLASGANVLTF.

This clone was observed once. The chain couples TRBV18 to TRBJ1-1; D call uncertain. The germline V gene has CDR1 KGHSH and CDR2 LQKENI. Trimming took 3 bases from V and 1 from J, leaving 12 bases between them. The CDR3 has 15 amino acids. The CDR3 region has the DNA TGTGCCAGCTCACCGCGGCTTTCTGGGAACACTGAAGCTTTCTTT. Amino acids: CASSPRLSGNTEAFF.